This entry features one T cell receptor (beta chain) sequence. The antigen is not known. A read error may produce the germline difference seen at one junction end. The entry originates in a study of T cells in Graves' hyperthyroidism and ophthalmopathy. Study-wide points: Ophthalmopathy got predicted by the model a median about six months before its onset. Blood shared most expanded thyroid clonotypes above 0.001. A model of 13 V-J features distinguished ophthalmopathy from stable hyperthyroidism.

On the basis of clinical symptoms, serum thyroxine and TRAb, thyroid ultrasound and orbital computed tomography, diagnoses were made. The TCR beta CDR3 regions underwent amplification using RNA transcripts as the source. TCR CDR3 regions were first amplified by RT-PCR with HTBI primers. From the multiplex PCR reads, TCRdb called clonotypes with MiXCR, one entry per CDR3 protein. The sample carries about 640,000 distinct CDR3 sequences, about 45% recorded once. The CDR3 covers 15 residues. CDR1 is SNHLY and CDR2 is FYNNEI in the germline V gene. Sequencing was done on a sample of peripheral blood or thyroid tissue (not recorded which). The source of this sequence is an adult man with Graves' disease, either hyperthyroidism or ophthalmopathy (not recorded which). This chain joins TRBV2 and TRBJ2-7; the match to TRBD1 covers 7 bases. TRBJ2-4 matches the DNA end more closely, so the J call is doubtful. DNA for the CDR3: TGTGCCAGCAGCGAAGACAGGGTGATTAAGGGCATTCAGTACTTC. It yields the protein CASSEDRVIKGIQYF.